The present entry profiles one TCR beta chain with its context. The antigen it binds to is not known. Base qualities are not recorded, but no much larger clone differs from it by a single base. The immunoSEQ Assay, a bias-controlled multiplex PCR, was used to amplify TCRbeta CDR3 regions from genomic DNA. The authors processed their data as follows. The number of nucleated cells in each sample was estimated from the amplification of reference gene primers within the assay. Sequence reads were collapsed and filtered to measure the absolute abundance of every unique TCRbeta CDR3 rearrangement. For each sample, productive Simpson clonality was calculated as the square root of Simpson's diversity index over productive rearrangements. The table was pulled from immuneACCESS by TCRdb, which kept in-frame rearrangements only. Such tables lose some clones; where checked, under half of the loss comes from unresolved V genes, and the rest has no known cause. V, J and clone size derive from that table, while D and trimming were established from the DNA sequence. This sample comprises 200,000 to 250,000 clones, around 83% of them detected only once. Clones ranked in the top ten supply roughly 7.4% of the sample.

Whole blood was collected in K2EDTA tubes by collaborating institutions according to the institutions' own protocols. For TCRbeta analysis, collaborator samples were shipped as frozen whole blood, as isolated PBMCs, or as DNA extracted from either sample type. These data belong to a study of blood T cell repertoires in COVID-19 (TCRdb year 2020). A note on the overall study: The collaborator samples originated in the United States, Italy and Spain and spanned the acute and convalescent phases of COVID-19. The material from the prospective study consisted of cDNA or gDNA derived from T cells, B-cell-depleted T cells, or PBMCs. Deeply sampled blood TCRbeta repertoires from subjects exposed to, actively infected with, or recovered from COVID-19 were included in the dataset. The repertoires were released in a freely available public database intended as a resource for research on the immune response to SARS-CoV-2. The samples were drawn from the first 160 participants of the ongoing ImmuneRACE study and from about 1,200 subjects provided by 6 global collaborators. Sample metadata almost always included a de-identified subject ID, COVID-19 status, age in years and sex. Where available, HLA class I and class II types were taken from metadata supplied by the sample provider and were not determined by assay-based typing. Here is what the overall study found, with its caveats: The quantity of clinical and demographic metadata differed by source and by participant and was supplied without curation.

Per the germline V gene (reference sequence), LNHDA is the CDR1 and SQIVND is the CDR2. The CDR3 numbers 14 residues from cysteine through phenylalanine. Only CDR3 DNA is held: 42 bases, read in frame from base 1. V loses 3 bases, J loses 6 bases, and the germline ends lie 13 bases apart. The sequencing sample was made of peripheral blood. This chain is built from TRBV19 and TRBJ2-3; perhaps TRBD2 is the D gene, with 5 bases matching. This clonotype was obtained from a woman between 50 and 59 years old with acute or convalescent COVID-19. CDR3 sequence: CASSIGLSGDTQYF. DNA sequence: TGTGCCAGTAGTATTGGACTGTCCGGGGATACGCAGTATTTT.